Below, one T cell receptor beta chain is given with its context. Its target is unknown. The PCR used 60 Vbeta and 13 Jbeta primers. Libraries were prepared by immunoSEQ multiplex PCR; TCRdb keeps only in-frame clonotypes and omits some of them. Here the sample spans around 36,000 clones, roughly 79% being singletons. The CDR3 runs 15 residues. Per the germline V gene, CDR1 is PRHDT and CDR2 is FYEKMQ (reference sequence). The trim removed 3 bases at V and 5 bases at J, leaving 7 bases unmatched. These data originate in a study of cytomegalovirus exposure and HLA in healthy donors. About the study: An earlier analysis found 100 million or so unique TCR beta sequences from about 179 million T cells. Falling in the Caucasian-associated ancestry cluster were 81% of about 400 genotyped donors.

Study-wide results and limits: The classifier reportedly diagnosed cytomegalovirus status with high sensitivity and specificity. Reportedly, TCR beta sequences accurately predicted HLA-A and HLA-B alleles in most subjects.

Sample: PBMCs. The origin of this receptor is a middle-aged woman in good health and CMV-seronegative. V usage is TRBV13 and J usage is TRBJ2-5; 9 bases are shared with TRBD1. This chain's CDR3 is CASSFPGQGGETQYF. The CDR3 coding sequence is TGTGCCAGCAGCTTTCCGGGACAGGGTGGTGAGACCCAGTACTTC.